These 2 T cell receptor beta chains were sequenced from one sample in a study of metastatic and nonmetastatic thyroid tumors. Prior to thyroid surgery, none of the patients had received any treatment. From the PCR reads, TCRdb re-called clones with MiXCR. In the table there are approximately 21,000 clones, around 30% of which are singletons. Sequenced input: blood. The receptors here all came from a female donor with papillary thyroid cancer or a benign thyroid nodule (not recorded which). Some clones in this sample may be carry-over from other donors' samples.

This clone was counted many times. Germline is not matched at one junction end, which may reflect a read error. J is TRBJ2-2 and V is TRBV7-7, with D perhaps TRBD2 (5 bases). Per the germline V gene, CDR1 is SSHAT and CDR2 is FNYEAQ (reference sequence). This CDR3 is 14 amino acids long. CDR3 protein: CASSFSGYTGELFF. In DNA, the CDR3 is TGTGCTAGCAGCTTCAGCGGATACACCGGGGAGCTGTTTTTT.

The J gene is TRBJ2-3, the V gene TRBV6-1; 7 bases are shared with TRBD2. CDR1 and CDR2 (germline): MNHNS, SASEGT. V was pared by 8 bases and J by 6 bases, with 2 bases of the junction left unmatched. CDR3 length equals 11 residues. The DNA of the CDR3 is TGTGCCAGCTGGGAGGGGGATACGCAGTATTTT. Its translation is CASWEGDTQYF.